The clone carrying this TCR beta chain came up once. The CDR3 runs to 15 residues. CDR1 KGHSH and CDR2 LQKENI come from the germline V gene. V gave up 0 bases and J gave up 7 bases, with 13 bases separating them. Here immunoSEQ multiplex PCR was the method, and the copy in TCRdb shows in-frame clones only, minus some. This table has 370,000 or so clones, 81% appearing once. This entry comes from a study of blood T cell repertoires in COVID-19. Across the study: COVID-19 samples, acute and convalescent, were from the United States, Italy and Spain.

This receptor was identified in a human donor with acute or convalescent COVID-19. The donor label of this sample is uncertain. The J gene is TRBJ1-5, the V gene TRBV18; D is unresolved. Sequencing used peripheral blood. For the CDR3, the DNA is TGTGCCAGCTCACCACCGGGCCGAGCGGGGCAGCCCCAGCATTTT. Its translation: CASSPPGRAGQPQHF.